This T cell receptor (beta chain) was observed in a study of CD8+CD57+ T cells in acquired aplastic anemia. Study-level information: Across the sorted CD4+ and CD8+ cells, DNA amounts averaged about 3.1 ug. Study findings and constraints: Simpson's diversity of CD8+ cells was not significantly different in patients compared with controls. Overlap between patients and controls comprised about 28 CD8+ CDR3 sequences.

On this clonotype itself: As yet, its antigen is unknown.

Genomic DNA served as template for TCR beta VDJ and CDR3 profiling. TCRdb fed the reads into MiXCR, producing one record per CDR3 protein. The sample contains approximately 40,000 distinct CDR3 sequences, approximately 57% of which appear only once. CDR1 is SGHTA, CDR2 FQGTGA, per germline. Trimming took off 1 base at V and 1 base at J, with 10 bases between the two ends. CDR3 length: 16 residues. Patients chosen for sequencing had shown CD8+CD57+ cell expansion by flow cytometry. Blood sampling was performed on the patients, and none of them had received therapy by then. V gene TRBV7-3 combines with J gene TRBJ2-2; no reliable D call. This TCR derives from a human donor with aplastic anemia. Sequencing was carried out using sorted CD4+, CD8+, or CD8+CD57+ T cells (not recorded which) from PBMCs. The CDR3 DNA sequence: TGTGCCAGCAGCTTAAATAGGCCGGGGAACACCGGGGAGCTGTTTTTT. Translating it yields CASSLNRPGNTGELFF.